This TCR beta chain is from a study of cytomegalovirus exposure and HLA in healthy donors. Study-level information: A prior study identified over 100 million unique TCR beta sequences from about 179 million T cells. HLA-typed donors were the source of 82 million or so unique TCRs, which an early data release held. General study results and limits: In a later analysis, a missense DCLRE1C variant was linked to TCR beta V- and J-gene trimming.

About this clone: Its antigen is not identified.

The PCR contained 60 Vbeta and 13 Jbeta primers. Method: immunoSEQ multiplex PCR; TCRdb's copy keeps in-frame clones and lacks some. Seen here are roughly 120,000 clones, roughly 74% observed once, and the top ten hold around 3.6%. This CDR3 comprises 12 residues. Germline CDR1 reads MNHEY; CDR2 reads SMNVEV (reference sequence). Between the trimmed V and J ends, which lost 3 bases and 11 bases, there was a span of 11 bases. The source is a man in his forties in good health and CMV-seronegative. Sequencing input: PBMCs. This chain joins TRBV27 and TRBJ2-4, with D hard to call. Here the CDR3 reads CASSFRESLQYF. DNA of the CDR3: TGTGCCAGCAGTTTCCGCGAATCTCTTCAGTACTTC.